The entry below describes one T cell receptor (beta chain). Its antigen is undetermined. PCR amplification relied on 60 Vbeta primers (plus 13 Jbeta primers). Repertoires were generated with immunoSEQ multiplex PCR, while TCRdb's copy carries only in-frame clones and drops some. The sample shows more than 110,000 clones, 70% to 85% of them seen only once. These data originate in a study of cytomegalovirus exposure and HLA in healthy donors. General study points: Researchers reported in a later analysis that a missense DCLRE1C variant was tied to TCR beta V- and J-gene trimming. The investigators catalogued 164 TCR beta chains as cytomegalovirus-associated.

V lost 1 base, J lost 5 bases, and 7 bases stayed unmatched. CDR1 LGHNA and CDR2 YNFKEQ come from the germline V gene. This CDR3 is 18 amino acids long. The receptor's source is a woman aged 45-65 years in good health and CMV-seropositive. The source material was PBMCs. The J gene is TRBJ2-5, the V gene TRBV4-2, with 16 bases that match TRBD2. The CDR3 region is CASSQVGTSGGAGETQYF. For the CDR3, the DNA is TGTGCCAGCAGCCAAGTGGGGACTAGCGGGGGGGCCGGGGAGACCCAGTACTTC.